Detailed here is one T cell receptor (beta chain). Its cognate antigen is unknown. This CDR3 has 15 amino acids. CDR1 is SGHNT, CDR2 YYREEE, per germline (reference sequence). Trimming at V came to 4 bases and at J to 5 bases, leaving 8 bases not matched to a gene. Naive CD8 cells lacked CD45RO and underwent positive selection for CCR7, leaving out terminally differentiated effector memory CD45RA+ cells. Donors comprised only Caucasian adults living in Nashville, Tennessee. This sample is drawn from a study of shared clonotypes between healthy human individuals. For the study at large: Per-donor plates numbered three CD4 naive, three CD4 memory, two CD8 naive and one CD8 memory.

Study-level findings and limits: Clonotype sharing among donors likely depends on sequencing depth.

Profiling relied on immunoSEQ multiplex PCR, and the TCRdb table lists in-frame clones only, not all of them. This sample has about 2 million clones, with about 95% found just once. J is TRBJ2-7 and V is TRBV5-4, with TRBD2 identical over 11 bases. The sequence came from a man aged 18-30 years in good health. Sequencing was carried out using naive CD8+ T cells sorted from blood. The CDR3 nucleotides are TGTGCCAGCAGCATGTATAGCGGGAGGGCGGACGAGCAGTACTTC. Protein sequence: CASSMYSGRADEQYF.